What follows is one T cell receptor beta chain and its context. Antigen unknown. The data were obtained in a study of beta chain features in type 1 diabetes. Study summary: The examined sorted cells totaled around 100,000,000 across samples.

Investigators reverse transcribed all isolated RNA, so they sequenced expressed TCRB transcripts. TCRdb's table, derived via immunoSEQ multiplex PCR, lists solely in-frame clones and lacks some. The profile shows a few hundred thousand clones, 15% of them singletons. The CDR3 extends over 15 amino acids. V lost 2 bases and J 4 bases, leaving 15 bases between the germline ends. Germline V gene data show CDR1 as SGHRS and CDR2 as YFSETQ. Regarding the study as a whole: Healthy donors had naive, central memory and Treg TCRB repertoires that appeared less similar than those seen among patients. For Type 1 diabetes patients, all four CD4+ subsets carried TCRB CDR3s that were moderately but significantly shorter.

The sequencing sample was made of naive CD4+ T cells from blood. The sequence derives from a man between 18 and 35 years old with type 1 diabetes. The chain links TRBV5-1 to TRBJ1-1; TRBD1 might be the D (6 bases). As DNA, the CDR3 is TGCGCCAGCAGCTTACAGGGTACTCGGCGCACTGAAGCTTTCTTT. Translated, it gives CASSLQGTRRTEAFF.